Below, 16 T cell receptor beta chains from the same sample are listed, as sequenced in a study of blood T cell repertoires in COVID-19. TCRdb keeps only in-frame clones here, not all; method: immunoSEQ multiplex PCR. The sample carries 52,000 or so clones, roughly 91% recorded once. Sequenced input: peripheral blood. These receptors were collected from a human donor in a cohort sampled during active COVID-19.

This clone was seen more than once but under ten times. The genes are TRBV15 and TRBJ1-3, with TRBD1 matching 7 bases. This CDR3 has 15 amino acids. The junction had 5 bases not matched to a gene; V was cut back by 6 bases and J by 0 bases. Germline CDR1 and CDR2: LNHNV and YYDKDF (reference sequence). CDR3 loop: CATSRNRGSGNTIYF. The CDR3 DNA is TGTGCCACCAGTAGAAACAGGGGCTCTGGAAACACCATATATTTT.

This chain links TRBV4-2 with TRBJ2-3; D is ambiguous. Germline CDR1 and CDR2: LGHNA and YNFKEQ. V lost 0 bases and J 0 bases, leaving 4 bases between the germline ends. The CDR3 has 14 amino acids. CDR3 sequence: CASSQDRSTDTQYF. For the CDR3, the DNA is TGTGCCAGCAGCCAAGATCGGAGCACAGATACGCAGTATTTT.

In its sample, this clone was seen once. Here the CDR3 reads CASSESIEGAEAFF. The CDR3 nucleotides read TGCGCCAGCAGTGAGTCAATTGAGGGGGCTGAAGCTTTCTTT. The chain joins TRBV10-1 to TRBJ1-1; possibly TRBD1 for D (6 bases). The CDR3 contains 14 residues. V lost 0 bases, J lost 6 bases, and 11 bases lay in between. CDR1 and CDR2 from the germline V gene are WNHNN and SYGVQD (reference sequence).

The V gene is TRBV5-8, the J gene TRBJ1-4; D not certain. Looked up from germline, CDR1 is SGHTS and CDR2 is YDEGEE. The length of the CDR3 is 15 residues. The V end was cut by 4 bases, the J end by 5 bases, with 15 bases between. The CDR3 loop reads CASSPPTQLNEKLFF. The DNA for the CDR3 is TGTGCCAGCAGCCCACCAACACAACTAAATGAAAAACTGTTTTTT.

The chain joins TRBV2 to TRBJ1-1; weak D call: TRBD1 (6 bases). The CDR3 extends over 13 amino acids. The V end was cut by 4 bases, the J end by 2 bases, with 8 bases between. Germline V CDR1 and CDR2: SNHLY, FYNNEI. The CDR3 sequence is CASSGQDNTEAFF. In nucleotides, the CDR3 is TGTGCCAGCAGTGGACAGGACAACACTGAAGCTTTCTTT.

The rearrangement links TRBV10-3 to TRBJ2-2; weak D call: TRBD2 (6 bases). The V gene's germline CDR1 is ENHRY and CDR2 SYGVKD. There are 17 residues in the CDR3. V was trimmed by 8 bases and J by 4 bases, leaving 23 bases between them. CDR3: CAIGSWAGTSRTGELFF. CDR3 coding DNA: TGTGCCATCGGAAGTTGGGCGGGAACCTCGCGCACCGGGGAGCTGTTTTTT.

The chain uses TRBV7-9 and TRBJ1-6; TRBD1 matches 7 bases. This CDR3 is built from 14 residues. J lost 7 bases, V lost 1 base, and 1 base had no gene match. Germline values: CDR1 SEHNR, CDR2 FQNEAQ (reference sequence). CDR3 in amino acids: CASSLGDSNSPLHF. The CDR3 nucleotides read TGTGCCAGCAGCTTAGGGGACAGCAATTCACCCCTCCACTTT.

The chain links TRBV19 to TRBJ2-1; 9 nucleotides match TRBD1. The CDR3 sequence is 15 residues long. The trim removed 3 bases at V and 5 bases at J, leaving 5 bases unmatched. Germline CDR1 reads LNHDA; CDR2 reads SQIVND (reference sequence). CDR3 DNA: TGTGCCAGTAGTATGACAGGGGGGCCAGACAATGAGCAGTTCTTC. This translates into CASSMTGGPDNEQFF.

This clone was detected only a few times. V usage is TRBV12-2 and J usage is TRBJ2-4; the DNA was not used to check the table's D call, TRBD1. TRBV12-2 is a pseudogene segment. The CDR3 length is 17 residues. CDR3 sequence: CASRLIPFRIALHIQYF. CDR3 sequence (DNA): TGTGCAAGTCGCCTGATACCATTCAGGATTGCCCTTCACATTCAGTACTTC.

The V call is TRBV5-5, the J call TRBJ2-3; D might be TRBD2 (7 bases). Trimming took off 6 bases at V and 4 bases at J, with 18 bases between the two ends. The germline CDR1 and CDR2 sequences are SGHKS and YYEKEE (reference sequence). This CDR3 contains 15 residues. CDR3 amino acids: CASTRGAAGADTQYF. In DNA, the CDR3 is TGTGCCAGCACCCGGGGGGCGGCGGGGGCAGATACGCAGTATTTT.

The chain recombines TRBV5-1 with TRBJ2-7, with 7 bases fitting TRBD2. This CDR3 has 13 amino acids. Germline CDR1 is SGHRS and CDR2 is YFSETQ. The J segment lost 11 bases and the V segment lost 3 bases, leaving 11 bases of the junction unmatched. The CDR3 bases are TGCGCCAGCAGCTCGACAGTAGCGGGTGTAAAGTACTTC. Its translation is CASSSTVAGVKYF.

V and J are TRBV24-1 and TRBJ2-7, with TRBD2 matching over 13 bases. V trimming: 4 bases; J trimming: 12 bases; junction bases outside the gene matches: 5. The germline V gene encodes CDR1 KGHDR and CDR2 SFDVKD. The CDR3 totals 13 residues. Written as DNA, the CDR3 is TGTGCCACCAGTGAACTGACTAGCGGGAGGCTGTACTTC. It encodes CATSELTSGRLYF.

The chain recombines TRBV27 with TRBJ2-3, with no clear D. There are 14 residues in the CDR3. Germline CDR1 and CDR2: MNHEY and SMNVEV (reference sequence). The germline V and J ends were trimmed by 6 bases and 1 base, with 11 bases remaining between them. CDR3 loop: CASSIRVGTDTQYF. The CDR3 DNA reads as TGTGCCAGCAGCATCCGCGTCGGCACAGATACGCAGTATTTT.

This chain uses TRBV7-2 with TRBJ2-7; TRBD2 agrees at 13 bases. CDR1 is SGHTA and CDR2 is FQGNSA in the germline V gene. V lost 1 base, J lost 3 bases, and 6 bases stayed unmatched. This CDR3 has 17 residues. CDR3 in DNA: TGTGCCAGCAGCTTAGGGGGGACTAGCGGGATCCTCTACGAGCAGTACTTC. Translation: CASSLGGTSGILYEQYF.

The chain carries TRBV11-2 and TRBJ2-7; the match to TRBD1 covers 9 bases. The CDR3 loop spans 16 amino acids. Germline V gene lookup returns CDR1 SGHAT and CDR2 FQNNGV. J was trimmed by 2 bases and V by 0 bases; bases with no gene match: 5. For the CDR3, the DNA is TGTGCCAGCAGCTTAGATTTCGGACAGGGGACCTACGAGCAGTACTTC. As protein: CASSLDFGQGTYEQYF.

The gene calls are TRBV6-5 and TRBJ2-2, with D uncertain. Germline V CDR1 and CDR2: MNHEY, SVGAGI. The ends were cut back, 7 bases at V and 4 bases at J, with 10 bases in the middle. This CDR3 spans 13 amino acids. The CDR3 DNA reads TGTGCCAGCAAAAGTAGCCCCACCGGGGAGCTGTTTTTT. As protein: CASKSSPTGELFF.